These 32 T cell receptor beta chains were sequenced from one sample in a study of cytomegalovirus exposure and HLA in healthy donors. Vbeta (60) and Jbeta (13) primers were used in the PCR. Produced via immunoSEQ multiplex PCR; TCRdb's table is partial and in-frame only. This repertoire shows about 160,000 clones, 70% to 80% found once; its top ten account for roughly 4.2%. The sample comprised PBMCs. These receptors all stem from a man aged 35 to 55 in good health and CMV-seronegative.

The J gene is TRBJ2-5, the V gene TRBV4-1; 9 bases line up with TRBD2. The CDR3 extends over 15 amino acids. Germline values: CDR1 MGHRA, CDR2 YSYEKL. J gave up 11 bases and V 4 bases, and 14 bases lay outside the gene matches. The CDR3 loop reads CASSLLASGDLKQYF. The DNA for the CDR3 is TGCGCCAGCAGCCTTCTCGCTAGCGGGGATCTCAAGCAGTACTTC.

The rearrangement joins TRBV6-1 to TRBJ2-2, with 8 nucleotides matching TRBD1. The germline CDR1 and CDR2 sequences are MNHNS and SASEGT. V lost 10 bases, J lost 6 bases, and 10 bases stayed unmatched. The CDR3 totals 14 residues. The CDR3 is CATTGQARPGELFF. For the CDR3, the DNA is TGTGCCACCACGGGACAGGCCCGGCCCGGGGAGCTGTTTTTT.

The chain combines TRBV6-5 with TRBJ2-2, with 9 bases aligning to TRBD1. Looked up from germline, CDR1 is MNHEY and CDR2 is SVGAGI. CDR3 size: 14 residues. The V segment lost 6 bases and the J segment 4 bases; nucleotides outside the gene matches: 3. The chain's CDR3 is CASSRDRVTGELFF. The CDR3 bases are TGTGCCAGCAGCCGGGACAGGGTCACCGGGGAGCTGTTTTTT.

This chain uses TRBV21-1 with TRBJ1-5. TRBV21-1 constitutes a pseudogene. The CDR3 is made up of 13 amino acids. The CDR3 DNA reads as TGTGCCTGCCAGGAGGGGCACAATCAGCCCCAGCATTTT. It yields the protein CACQEGHNQPQHF.

The chain combines TRBV19 with TRBJ1-5, with D possibly TRBD1 on 6 matching bases. The V end lost 1 base, the J end lost 1 base, and 11 bases lay between the germline ends. The CDR3 loop spans 16 amino acids. The germline CDR1 and CDR2 sequences are LNHDA and SQIVND (reference sequence). CDR3 in DNA: TGTGCCAGTAGTATAGGAACAGGGTGGAGCAATCAGCCCCAGCATTTT. Protein sequence: CASSIGTGWSNQPQHF.

The chain uses TRBV29-1 and TRBJ1-2; TRBD1 might be the D (6 bases). V shed 7 bases and J shed 4 bases, with 13 bases lying between them. Germline-derived CDR1 and CDR2 are SQVTM and ANQGSEA. This CDR3 is built from 12 residues. The CDR3 DNA reads as TGCAGCGACAAACAGGGAATCTATGGCTACACCTTC. It codes for CSDKQGIYGYTF.

The rearrangement joins TRBV5-1 to TRBJ2-2; maybe TRBD2 (6 bases). This CDR3 has 15 amino acids. The germline V gene encodes CDR1 SGHRS and CDR2 YFSETQ. Trimming shortened V by 1 base and J by 3 bases, and 10 bases separated the two germline ends. For the CDR3, the DNA is TGCGCCAGCAGCTTGCGATGGGAGGACACCGGGGAGCTGTTTTTT. Its protein is CASSLRWEDTGELFF.

This clone was observed a few times. The junction departs from germline at one end; a sequencing error may be responsible. The chain couples TRBV7-9 to TRBJ1-3; 8 bases map to TRBD1. Per germline, CDR1 SEHNR and CDR2 FQNEAQ (reference sequence). The CDR3 runs to 19 residues. CDR3 sequence reads: CSSSAARGQGASSGNTIYF. The CDR3 DNA reads as TGTTCCAGCAGCGCAGCCAGGGGGCAGGGGGCGAGCTCTGGAAACACCATATATTTT.

This rearrangement joins TRBV7-3 to TRBJ2-3; weak D call: TRBD2 (6 bases). Germline CDR1 and CDR2: SGHTA and FQGTGA. This CDR3 contains 17 residues. Trimming cost V 1 base and J 1 base, with 15 bases left between them. In DNA form, the CDR3 reads TGTGCCAGCAGCTTAAATGGAGGGGCTTTTGGCACAGATACGCAGTATTTT. Translated: CASSLNGGAFGTDTQYF.

This rearrangement joins TRBV4-3 to TRBJ2-7; 7 nucleotides match TRBD1. Germline lookup yields CDR1 LGHNA and CDR2 YSLEER. With V trimmed by 3 bases and J by 2 bases, 1 base remained unmatched. The CDR3 sequence is 13 residues long. The CDR3 sequence is CASSQDRTYEQYF. CDR3 DNA: TGCGCCAGCAGCCAGGACAGGACCTACGAGCAGTACTTC.

This rearrangement joins TRBV9 to TRBJ2-2; TRBD1 agrees at 7 bases. CDR1 is SGDLS and CDR2 is YYNGEE in the germline V gene. Trimming cost V 0 bases and J 4 bases; bases outside gene matches: 15. The length of the CDR3 is 19 residues. In nucleotides, the CDR3 is TGTGCCAGCAGCGTAGACTTCGGGGAACCAGGGGACAGCACCGGGGAGCTGTTTTTT. Translated: CASSVDFGEPGDSTGELFF.

This chain connects TRBV28 to TRBJ1-1, with unresolved D. The CDR3 spans 11 residues. Germline values: CDR1 MDHEN, CDR2 SYDVKM. V was cut by 7 bases and J by 4 bases, with 7 bases left in between. The CDR3 region is CASKGSTEAFF. CDR3 nucleotide sequence: TGTGCCAGCAAAGGGAGCACTGAAGCTTTCTTT.

In DNA, the CDR3 is TGTGCCAGCAGCACCCTAGGCCCTAGCGGGGGGCTTCCTTGGGAGCAGTACTTC. The encoded protein is CASSTLGPSGGLPWEQYF. The rearrangement uses TRBV21-1 and TRBJ2-5; no DNA check was done on the table's D call, TRBD2. TRBV21-1 is a pseudogene segment. The CDR3 has 18 amino acids.

The chain combines TRBV29-1 with TRBJ2-7; D uncertain. Germline V gene sequence: CDR1 SQVTM, CDR2 ANQGSEA. This CDR3 region has 16 residues. Trimming stripped 0 bases from V and 0 bases from J, with 15 bases between. CDR3 coding DNA: TGCAGCGTTGAAGATCTGAGGCCCCTAAGCTCCTACGAGCAGTACTTC. This codes for CSVEDLRPLSSYEQYF.

Points on this clone: The same CDR3 also results from other DNA sequences found in this sample. This chain links TRBV18 with TRBJ1-1; D not resolved. Germline assignment: CDR1 KGHSH and CDR2 LQKENI. CDR3 length: 13 residues. Trimming removed 3 bases from V and 4 bases from J, with 9 bases in between. CDR3: CASSPPGATEAFF. For the CDR3, the DNA is TGTGCCAGCTCACCTCCAGGCGCCACTGAAGCTTTCTTT.

This chain uses TRBV7-9 with TRBJ2-7; 7 bases align to TRBD1. Trimming took 5 bases from V and 5 from J; bases not matched to a gene: 6. CDR3 length equals 13 residues. The V gene's germline CDR1 is SEHNR and CDR2 FQNEAQ (reference sequence). The DNA of the CDR3 is TGTGCCAGCAGCAGGACAGGTACCCACGAGCAGTACTTC. It encodes CASSRTGTHEQYF. The whole variable domain, filled in from reference TRBV7-9 and TRBJ2-7, reads DTGVSQNPRHKITKRGQNVTFRCDPISEHNRLYWYRQTLGQGPEFLTYFQNEAQLEKSRLLSDRFSAERPKGSFSTLEIQRTEQGDSAMYLCASSRTGTHEQYFGPGTRLTVT.

The chain links TRBV19 to TRBJ1-4; perhaps TRBD1 as D (5 bases). The CDR3 is 14 amino acids. CDR1 and CDR2 from the germline V gene are LNHDA and SQIVND (reference sequence). Trimming took off 10 bases at V and 4 bases at J, with 16 bases between the two ends. CDR3 coding DNA: TGTGCCACCTCGGGTGGGGGGTATAATGAAAAACTGTTTTTT. Protein: CATSGGGYNEKLFF. Supplemented by reference TRBV19 and TRBJ1-4, the full variable domain reads DGGITQSPKYLFRKEGQNVTLSCEQNLNHDAMYWYRQDPGQGLRLIYYSQIVNDFQKGDIAEGYSVSREKKESFPLTVTSAQKNPTAFYLCATSGGGYNEKLFFGSGTQLSVL.

The chain employs TRBV6-1 and TRBJ1-6; D ambiguous. Trimming cost V 8 bases and J 10 bases, with 12 bases left between them. The CDR3 sequence is 12 residues long. In germline, CDR1 is MNHNS, CDR2 SASEGT. CDR3 in DNA: TGTGCCAGCGGAACAGAAACCTCACCCCTCCACTTT. Translating it yields CASGTETSPLHF.

The chain recombines TRBV29-1 with TRBJ2-3, with 14 bases identical to TRBD2. Germline values: CDR1 SQVTM, CDR2 ANQGSEA. With 1 base clipped from V and 4 bases from J, the junction kept 4 bases outside the gene matches. The CDR3 consists of 16 residues. The CDR3 bases are TGCAGCGTTGAAGGGACTAGCGGGGGGCACGCAGATACGCAGTATTTT. It translates to CSVEGTSGGHADTQYF.

The chain recombines TRBV6-5 with TRBJ1-5, with a weak D call TRBD1 (5 bases). Between the trimmed V and J ends, which lost 2 bases and 6 bases, there was a span of 11 bases. This CDR3 spans 14 amino acids. Germline assignment: CDR1 MNHEY and CDR2 SVGAGI. The CDR3 nucleotides are TGTGCCAGCAGTTACCACCAGGGAGGTCAGCCCCAGCATTTT. It yields the protein CASSYHQGGQPQHF.

This clone is medium-sized in the sample. For the CDR3, the DNA is TGTGCCAGCAGTGATACCGGGACTAGCGGGGGGGATGAGCAGTTCTTC. It codes for CASSDTGTSGGDEQFF. The genes are TRBV6-4 and TRBJ2-1; 16 positions agree with TRBD2. V gave up 3 bases and J gave up 8 bases; unmatched junction bases: 4. The CDR3 consists of 16 residues. Germline CDR1 and CDR2: MRHNA and SNTAGT.

V usage is TRBV19 and J usage is TRBJ2-1; 9 bases map to TRBD2. The CDR3 extends over 18 amino acids. With 5 bases clipped from V and 4 bases from J, the junction kept 15 bases outside the gene matches. CDR1 and CDR2 from the germline V gene are LNHDA and SQIVND (reference sequence). This chain's CDR3 is CASSRPSGAPRRYNEQFF. The CDR3, as DNA: TGTGCCAGTAGTCGGCCTAGCGGGGCCCCCAGAAGGTACAATGAGCAGTTCTTC. The variable domain in full, with the rest retrieved from reference TRBV19 and TRBJ2-1, is DGGITQSPKYLFRKEGQNVTLSCEQNLNHDAMYWYRQDPGQGLRLIYYSQIVNDFQKGDIAEGYSVSREKKESFPLTVTSAQKNPTAFYLCASSRPSGAPRRYNEQFFGPGTRLTVL.

The J gene is TRBJ2-7, the V gene TRBV6-5; tentatively, D is TRBD1 (5 bases). Germline V lookup: CDR1 MNHEY, CDR2 SVGAGI. Trimming stripped 9 bases from V and 7 bases from J, with 19 bases between. The CDR3 is 13 amino acids. CDR3 region: CASSLPGSREQYF. For the CDR3, the DNA is TGTGCCAGTTCCCTCCCAGGGTCTAGAGAGCAGTACTTC.

V gene TRBV19 combines with J gene TRBJ2-7, with D possibly TRBD2 on 6 matching bases. The CDR3 is made up of 15 amino acids. The V end lost 4 bases, the J end lost 7 bases, and 20 bases lay between the germline ends. CDR1 is LNHDA and CDR2 is SQIVND in the germline V gene (reference sequence). This CDR3 is CASSRLPGGYDEQYF. In DNA, the CDR3 is TGTGCCAGTAGTAGATTACCCGGGGGATACGATGAGCAGTACTTC.

This chain links TRBV25-1 with TRBJ2-1; 7 bases match TRBD1. The CDR3 is made up of 15 amino acids. The V gene end was trimmed by 3 bases and the J gene end by 4 bases; junction bases not matched to a gene: 6. The germline V gene has CDR1 MGHDK and CDR2 SYGVNS. In DNA form, the CDR3 reads TGTGCCAGCAGTGATCCCGGACAGGCGTACAATGAGCAGTTCTTC. The encoded protein is CASSDPGQAYNEQFF.

V is TRBV6-5 and J is TRBJ1-2; 8 bases are a match to TRBD1. Trimming removed 7 bases from V and 4 bases from J; junction bases left unmatched: 8. This CDR3 comprises 14 residues. Germline-derived CDR1 and CDR2 are MNHEY and SVGAGI. CDR3 coding DNA: TGTGCCAGCAAACAGGGGGTGGGGGTCTATGGCTACACCTTC. Its translation is CASKQGVGVYGYTF.

The chain links TRBV25-1 to TRBJ1-1; 7 nucleotides match TRBD1. Trimming at V came to 4 bases and at J to 2 bases, leaving 7 bases not matched to a gene. Germline values: CDR1 MGHDK, CDR2 SYGVNS. This CDR3 has 15 amino acids. For the CDR3, the DNA is TGTGCCAGCAGTGGCCACGGGACAGTAAACACTGAAGCTTTCTTT. Its translation is CASSGHGTVNTEAFF. Complete variable domain (other parts from reference TRBV25-1 and TRBJ1-1): EADIYQTPRYLVIGTGKKITLECSQTMGHDKMYWYQQDPGMELHLIHYSYGVNSTEKGDLSSESTVSRIRTEHFPLTLESARPSHTSQYLCASSGHGTVNTEAFFGQGTRLTVV.

CDR3 sequence (DNA): TGTGCCAGCAGCTCCACAGGGGGCGAAGGCTACACCTTC. Amino acid sequence: CASSSTGGEGYTF. The rearrangement joins TRBV7-3 to TRBJ1-2, with 9 bases aligning to TRBD1. J was trimmed by 8 bases and V by 4 bases; bases with no gene match: 5. The CDR3 has 13 residues. The germline CDR1 and CDR2 sequences are SGHTA and FQGTGA.

The chain links TRBV18 to TRBJ1-2, with D perhaps matching TRBD1 (5 bases). The CDR3 runs to 15 residues. Trimming stripped 2 bases from V and 0 bases from J, with 10 bases between. CDR1 KGHSH and CDR2 LQKENI come from the germline V gene. The CDR3 is CASSPWGEANYGYTF. As DNA, the CDR3 is TGTGCCAGCTCACCATGGGGGGAAGCTAACTATGGCTACACCTTC.

The chain has TRBV2 and TRBJ2-4, with D hard to call. This CDR3 is 15 amino acids long. Germline V gene data show CDR1 as SNHLY and CDR2 as FYNNEI. Trimming stripped 7 bases from V and 0 bases from J, with 13 bases between. The CDR3 loop reads CASTRSQVAKNIQYF. CDR3 nucleotide sequence: TGTGCCAGCACTCGGAGTCAAGTAGCCAAAAACATTCAGTACTTC.

This clone was picked up a small number of times. The chain combines TRBV29-1 with TRBJ2-7, with 9 bases fitting TRBD1. The CDR3 loop spans 14 amino acids. Germline V gene lookup returns CDR1 SQVTM and CDR2 ANQGSEA. V was pared by 6 bases and J by 0 bases, with 6 bases of the junction left unmatched. The CDR3, as DNA: TGCAGCGTCACCGGGACAGGGAACTCCTACGAGCAGTACTTC. Translating it yields CSVTGTGNSYEQYF.

The J gene is TRBJ2-5, the V gene TRBV30; a weak D match, TRBD2 (6 bases). The J call is in doubt because the DNA end fits TRBJ2-7 better. The CDR3 runs 13 residues. Germline-derived CDR1 and CDR2 are GTSNPN and SVGIG (reference sequence). This CDR3 reads CAWSVVGGIEQYF. The CDR3, as DNA: TGTGCCTGGAGTGTAGTCGGGGGAATCGAGCAGTACTTC.